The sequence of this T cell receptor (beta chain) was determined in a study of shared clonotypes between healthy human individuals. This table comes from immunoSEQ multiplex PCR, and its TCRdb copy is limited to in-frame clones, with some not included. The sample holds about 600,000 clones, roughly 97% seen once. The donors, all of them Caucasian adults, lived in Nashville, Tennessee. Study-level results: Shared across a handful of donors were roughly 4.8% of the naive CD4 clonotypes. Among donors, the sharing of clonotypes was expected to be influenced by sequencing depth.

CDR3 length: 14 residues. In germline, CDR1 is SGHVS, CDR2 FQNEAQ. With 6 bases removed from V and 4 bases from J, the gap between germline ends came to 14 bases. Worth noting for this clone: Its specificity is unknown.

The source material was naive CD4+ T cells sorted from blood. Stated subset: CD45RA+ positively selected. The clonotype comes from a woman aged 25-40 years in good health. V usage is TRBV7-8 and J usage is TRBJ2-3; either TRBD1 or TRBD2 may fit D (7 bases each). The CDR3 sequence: CASRRGRGPDTQYF. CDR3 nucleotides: TGTGCCAGCAGAAGGGGGAGGGGGCCAGATACGCAGTATTTT.